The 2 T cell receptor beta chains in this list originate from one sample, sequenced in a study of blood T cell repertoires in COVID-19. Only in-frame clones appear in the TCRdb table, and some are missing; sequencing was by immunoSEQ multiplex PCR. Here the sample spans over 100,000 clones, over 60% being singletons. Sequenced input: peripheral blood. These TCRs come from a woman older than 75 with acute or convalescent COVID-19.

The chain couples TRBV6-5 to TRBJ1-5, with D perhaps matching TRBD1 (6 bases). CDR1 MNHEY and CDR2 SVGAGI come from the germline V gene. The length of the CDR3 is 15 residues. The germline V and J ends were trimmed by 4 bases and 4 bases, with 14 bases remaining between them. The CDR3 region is CASSLLPGQNQPQHF. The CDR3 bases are TGTGCCAGCAGTTTACTTCCGGGACAAAATCAGCCCCAGCATTTT.

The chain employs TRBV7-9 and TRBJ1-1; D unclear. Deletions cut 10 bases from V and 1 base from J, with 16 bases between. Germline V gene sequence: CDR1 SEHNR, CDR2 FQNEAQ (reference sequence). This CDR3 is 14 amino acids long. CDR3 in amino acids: CANQPNSGNTEAFF. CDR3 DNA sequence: TGTGCCAACCAGCCAAATTCGGGGAACACTGAAGCTTTCTTT. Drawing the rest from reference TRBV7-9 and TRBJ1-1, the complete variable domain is DTGVSQNPRHKITKRGQNVTFRCDPISEHNRLYWYRQTLGQGPEFLTYFQNEAQLEKSRLLSDRFSAERPKGSFSTLEIQRTEQGDSAMYLCANQPNSGNTEAFFGQGTRLTVV.